Listed here is a single T cell receptor (beta chain). What it binds is unknown. Donors were all healthy Caucasians. This specimen comes from a study of identical twins. cDNA molecules carried unique molecular identifiers, and template switching added a universal primer site. TCRdb re-derived calls from the 5' RACE reads in MiXCR, one entry per CDR3 protein. The table shows a few hundred thousand distinct CDR3 sequences, with about 8.3% occurring only once. Study results and limitations: Fewer insertions were carried by abundant cord blood beta clonotypes, but none was seen in memory repertoires. Models, which agreed with sharing between unrelated individuals, nonetheless underestimated the out-of-frame TCR alpha sharing seen in monozygotic twins.

The CDR3 runs 15 residues. The V gene end was trimmed by 7 bases and the J gene end by 0 bases; junction bases not matched to a gene: 5. These data were also filed under a second study, of yellow fever vaccine responses in identical twins.

The sequenced material came from CD8+ T cells sorted from blood. The source is a woman in her late teens or twenties in good health. The V gene is TRBV12-3 or TRBV12-4, the J gene TRBJ2-2, with 7 bases aligning to TRBD2. The CDR3 DNA follows: TGTGCCAGCACTCTTCTAGCGGCGAACACCGGGGAGCTGTTTTTT. Protein product: CASTLLAANTGELFF.